These 18 T cell receptor beta chains came from one sample sequenced in a study of sequential checkpoint blockade in melanoma. Sample treatment: randomized to nivolumab then ipilimumab (arm A) or the reverse (arm B). The method was immunoSEQ multiplex PCR; TCRdb's version includes in-frame clones alone and lacks a portion of them. This table holds about 5,100 clones, roughly 20% found once. Here the sequenced sample was tumor tissue (inferred from file names), taken from a patient given nivolumab and ipilimumab in sequence. The origin of the receptors is a human donor with melanoma.

The V gene is TRBV19, the J gene TRBJ1-1; D unclear. V lost 9 bases to trimming and J lost 1 base, with 12 bases between them. This CDR3 region has 13 residues. The germline CDR1 and CDR2 sequences are LNHDA and SQIVND (reference sequence). CDR3 DNA: TGTGCCAGCAAGACTGCAGGGAACACTGAAGCTTTCTTT. Residues: CASKTAGNTEAFF.

This chain joins TRBV7-7 and TRBJ1-6; possibly TRBD1 for D (5 bases). Per germline, CDR1 SSHAT and CDR2 FNYEAQ (reference sequence). Trimming left V 3 bases short and J 8 bases short, with 11 bases between. The CDR3 contains 14 residues. The CDR3 spells CASSFPGRDSPLHF. Written as DNA, the CDR3 is TGTGCCAGCAGCTTTCCGGGGCGGGATTCACCCCTCCACTTT.

The chain recombines TRBV6-8 with TRBJ2-7; 7 positions agree with TRBD1. The CDR3 totals 14 residues. CDR1 MNHGY and CDR2 SAAAGT come from the germline V gene. The V gene end was trimmed by 7 bases and the J gene end by 2 bases; junction bases not matched to a gene: 8. The DNA for the CDR3 is TGTGCCAGCAAGGAAACAGGGGCCCCCTACGAGCAGTACTTC. It is translated as CASKETGAPYEQYF.

J is TRBJ2-7 and V is TRBV6-8; possibly TRBD1 or TRBD2 for D (5 bases each). The ends were cut back, 5 bases at V and 0 bases at J, with 14 bases in the middle. Germline CDR1 is MNHGY and CDR2 is SAAAGT. The CDR3 loop spans 15 amino acids. CDR3 residues: CASSPLPGGSYEQYF. CDR3 nucleotide sequence: TGTGCCAGCAGTCCCCTCCCTGGGGGCTCCTACGAGCAGTACTTC.

In this sample, this clone turned up many times. V and J are TRBV6-8 and TRBJ1-5; D perhaps matches TRBD1 (5 bases). V dropped 0 bases and J dropped 0 bases, with 9 bases sitting between them. Germline CDR1 is MNHGY and CDR2 is SAAAGT. The CDR3 consists of 16 residues. The CDR3 region has the DNA TGTGCCAGCAGTTACTCGAGAGGGGATAGCAATCAGCCCCAGCATTTT. Translation: CASSYSRGDSNQPQHF.

This clone was recorded a few times. V gene TRBV6-8 combines with J gene TRBJ1-2; D is undetermined. This CDR3 has 13 amino acids. V lost 4 bases, J lost 6 bases, and 12 bases lay in between. Germline CDR1 reads MNHGY; CDR2 reads SAAAGT. CDR3 in amino acids: CASSSTLLDGYTF. The CDR3 DNA reads as TGTGCCAGCAGTTCGACCCTTTTGGATGGCTACACCTTC.

This clone was picked up a small number of times. The V and J genes are TRBV11-3 and TRBJ1-6; a weak D match, TRBD1 (6 bases). Per the germline V gene, CDR1 is SGHNT and CDR2 is YENEEA. This CDR3 region has 14 residues. V was trimmed by 4 bases and J by 4 bases, leaving 8 bases between them. The CDR3 sequence is CASSSTGYNSPLHF. CDR3 sequence (DNA): TGTGCCAGCAGCTCGACAGGATATAATTCACCCCTCCACTTT.

This clone was counted many times. V and J are TRBV11-3 and TRBJ1-2; 7 bases fit TRBD1. The CDR3 loop spans 14 amino acids. Trimming cost V 6 bases and J 4 bases; bases outside gene matches: 8. Germline V gene lookup returns CDR1 SGHNT and CDR2 YENEEA. DNA for the CDR3: TGTGCCAGCAGTTCTTACGACAGGGTCTATGGCTACACCTTC. Its protein is CASSSYDRVYGYTF. Based on the CDR3 plus reference TRBV11-3 and TRBJ1-2, the full variable domain is EAGVVQSPRYKIIEKKQPVAFWCNPISGHNTLYWYLQNLGQGPELLIRYENEEAVDDSQLPKDRFSAERLKGVDSTLKIQPAELGDSAVYLCASSSYDRVYGYTFGSGTRLTVV.

The rearrangement links TRBV6-8 to TRBJ2-7, with D possibly called TRBD1 or TRBD2 (5 bases each). CDR3 size: 17 residues. Trimming took off 3 bases at V and 3 bases at J, with 21 bases between the two ends. Germline V gene lookup returns CDR1 MNHGY and CDR2 SAAAGT. This CDR3 is CASSYYGTPWSFYEQYF. Written as DNA, the CDR3 is TGTGCCAGCAGTTATTACGGGACCCCTTGGTCTTTCTACGAGCAGTACTTC.

This clone ranks as medium-sized. The chain employs TRBV28 and TRBJ2-1; D is perhaps TRBD1 or TRBD2 (7 bases each). Per germline, CDR1 MDHEN and CDR2 SYDVKM. CDR3 length: 16 amino acids. Between the trimmed V and J ends, which lost 4 bases and 8 bases, there was a span of 21 bases. The CDR3 loop reads CASSYYRGGLFYEQFF. The CDR3 DNA sequence: TGTGCCAGCAGTTACTACAGGGGAGGGCTATTCTATGAGCAGTTCTTC.

The rearrangement uses TRBV15 and TRBJ1-1, with TRBD1 identical over 12 bases. The CDR3 consists of 14 residues. Germline V lookup: CDR1 LNHNV, CDR2 YYDKDF (reference sequence). Losses at the gene ends were 5 bases for V and 4 bases for J; bases not matched to a gene: 2. Here the CDR3 reads CATSRDRGRTEAFF. The CDR3 DNA follows: TGTGCCACCAGCCGGGACAGGGGGCGCACTGAAGCTTTCTTT.

This clone is medium-sized by share. This sequence joins TRBV11-3 and TRBJ1-5; 7 bases agree with TRBD1. This CDR3 is 15 amino acids long. Per germline, CDR1 SGHNT and CDR2 YENEEA. V dropped 5 bases and J dropped 5; count of bases not matched to a gene: 9. The CDR3 nucleotides read TGTGCCAGCAGCCCGACAGGGAGTGGCGATCAGCCCCAGCATTTT. The encoded protein is CASSPTGSGDQPQHF.

The rearrangement links TRBV30 to TRBJ2-1; 10 bases fit TRBD2. Germline V gene sequence: CDR1 GTSNPN, CDR2 SVGIG (reference sequence). After removal of 2 bases from V and 6 bases from J, the junction contained 7 bases not matched to a gene. CDR3 length: 15 residues. The CDR3 loop reads CAWSKASGGPNEQFF. As DNA, the CDR3 is TGTGCCTGGAGTAAGGCTAGCGGGGGCCCCAATGAGCAGTTCTTC.

In its sample, this clone ranks as medium-sized (0.01 to 0.1%). The gene calls are TRBV4-1 and TRBJ1-3, with D unresolved. V lost 2 bases and J lost 3, with 5 bases in between. Germline V gives CDR1 MGHRA, CDR2 YSYEKL. The CDR3 totals 13 residues. In DNA, the CDR3 is TGCGCCAGCAGCCAAAATGGTGGAAACACCATATATTTT. Residues: CASSQNGGNTIYF.

The rearrangement links TRBV23-1 to TRBJ1-4, with D tentatively TRBD1 (6 bases). TRBV23-1 is reported as an ORF; its role is uncertain. Trimming stripped 6 bases from V and 7 bases from J, with 15 bases between. The CDR3 has 14 amino acids. The CDR3 sequence: CASSHEGGGEKLFF. CDR3 in DNA: TGCGCCAGCAGCCATGAGGGAGGGGGTGAAAAACTGTTTTTT.

This clone was observed a few times. The rearrangement joins TRBV5-1 to TRBJ2-4, with D perhaps assigned TRBD1 or TRBD2 (5 bases each). V gave up 2 bases and J gave up 2 bases, with 14 bases separating them. The CDR3 sequence is 16 residues long. Germline-derived CDR1 and CDR2 are SGHRS and YFSETQ. The CDR3 sequence: CASSFLIGESKNIQYF. As DNA, the CDR3 is TGCGCCAGCAGCTTTCTCATAGGGGAGTCCAAAAACATTCAGTACTTC.

This clone showed up just a few times. This chain links TRBV6-8 with TRBJ2-3, with D possibly being TRBD2 (6 bases). The CDR3 covers 15 residues. Trimming took off 2 bases at V and 4 bases at J, with 13 bases between the two ends. Germline CDR1 and CDR2: MNHGY and SAAAGT. CDR3 sequence: CASSYAGRWSDTQYF. CDR3 nucleotides: TGTGCCAGCAGTTACGCAGGGAGGTGGTCAGATACGCAGTATTTT.

This clone is classed as large. The gene calls are TRBV11-3 and TRBJ1-3; D is unresolved. V was cut by 0 bases and J by 0 bases, with 3 bases left in between. From germline, CDR1 is SGHNT and CDR2 YENEEA. The CDR3 is 14 amino acids. CDR3 in DNA: TGTGCCAGCAGCTTAGAAAACTCTGGAAACACCATATATTTT. It encodes CASSLENSGNTIYF.